This TCR beta chain was identified during a study of T cell repertoires in cytomegalovirus infection. About the study: The authors used CMV epitopes that were HLA-C-restricted (recently identified) and HLA-B-restricted (well studied). Public signatures in TCR beta pointed to CMV infection and matching HLA type.

Findings and limits, study-wide: HLA-C-restricted CMV-specific TCR beta clonotypes were dominant in the ex vivo response. The cumulative frequency of public TCR beta families identified carriers of CMV plus the relevant HLA.

Comments on this clonotype: Its matching antigen is unknown.

Germline V gene lookup returns CDR1 SGHRS and CDR2 YFSETQ. V lost 6 bases and J lost 0, with 15 bases in between. The length of the CDR3 is 15 residues. TCRdb reprocessed the reads with MiXCR, giving one entry per CDR3 protein. Of a few hundred thousand distinct CDR3 sequences listed, about 35% are singletons. This chain links TRBV5-1 with TRBJ2-5; D unclear. The source material was cultured PBMCs, sampled from culture after CMV antigen stimulation. This receptor was obtained from a human donor in good health (CMV status not recorded). Some clones in this sample may be carry-over from other donors' samples. The CDR3 protein is CASTKSGQNQETQYF. The CDR3 nucleotides read TGCGCCAGCACCAAATCCGGGCAGAACCAAGAGACCCAGTACTTC.